The 14 T cell receptor beta chains reported below all come from one sample, sequenced in a study of cytomegalovirus exposure and HLA in healthy donors. 13 Jbeta primers and 60 Vbeta primers were used for the PCR. Produced via immunoSEQ multiplex PCR; TCRdb's table is partial and in-frame only. The sample has some 130,000 clones, around 79% seen once; the top ten hold 1.1% to 1.5%. The sequenced sample consisted of PBMCs. The receptor set was obtained from a middle-aged woman in good health and CMV-seronegative.

V usage is TRBV5-4 and J usage is TRBJ2-2, with D unresolved. The germline V and J ends were trimmed by 5 bases and 1 base, with 9 bases remaining between them. CDR1 is SGHNT, CDR2 YYREEE, per germline (reference sequence). This CDR3 is built from 14 residues. CDR3 residues: CASSNSLNTGELFF. The CDR3 DNA follows: TGTGCCAGCAGTAACAGTTTGAACACCGGGGAGCTGTTTTTT.

This clone occurred a few times. This chain joins TRBV15 and TRBJ2-7, with D tentatively TRBD1 (7 bases). V shed 3 bases and J shed 3 bases, with 21 bases lying between them. The length of the CDR3 is 17 residues. Per germline, CDR1 LNHNV and CDR2 YYDKDF (reference sequence). The CDR3 nucleotides are TGTGCCACCAGCAGTAAAAACACGGGAGACAGGGTCTACGAGCAGTACTTC. Amino acids: CATSSKNTGDRVYEQYF.

This clone was seen a handful of times. The chain employs TRBV5-4 and TRBJ2-1; the match to TRBD1 covers 7 bases. V trimming: 0 bases; J trimming: 2 bases; junction bases outside the gene matches: 11. The CDR3 is made up of 18 amino acids. Germline assignment: CDR1 SGHNT and CDR2 YYREEE (reference sequence). This CDR3 reads CASSLGQGTLYAYNEQFF. DNA for the CDR3: TGTGCCAGCAGCTTGGGACAGGGCACCCTCTACGCCTACAATGAGCAGTTCTTC.

The chain has TRBV7-9 and TRBJ1-6, with 7 nucleotides matching TRBD1. V shed 5 bases, J shed 7 bases, and the junction held 8 bases outside the gene matches. The CDR3 has 15 residues. CDR1 is SEHNR and CDR2 is FQNEAQ in the germline V gene (reference sequence). The CDR3 DNA sequence: TGTGCCAGCAGCCCACGACAGGGCTACAATTCACCCCTCCACTTT. As protein: CASSPRQGYNSPLHF.

This chain joins TRBV2 and TRBJ2-3, with D possibly matching TRBD2 (5 bases). Germline CDR1 and CDR2: SNHLY and FYNNEI. The V end was cut by 9 bases, the J end by 0 bases, with 16 bases between. The CDR3 runs 15 residues. The CDR3 DNA reads as TGTGCCAGGACACTAGGACCCATTAGCACAGATACGCAGTATTTT. It is translated as CARTLGPISTDTQYF.

The chain recombines TRBV18 with TRBJ1-4; D unclear. The CDR3 consists of 19 residues. Per the germline V gene, CDR1 is KGHSH and CDR2 is LQKENI. V lost 3 bases and J lost 0, with 20 bases in between. This CDR3 is CASSPRVRERSATNEKLFF. CDR3 nucleotides: TGTGCCAGCTCACCCCGGGTACGAGAAAGATCTGCAACTAATGAAAAACTGTTTTTT.

The chain couples TRBV28 to TRBJ2-7; D not resolved. V lost 3 bases and J lost 0, with 6 bases in between. This CDR3 is 13 amino acids long. From germline, CDR1 is MDHEN and CDR2 SYDVKM. In DNA, the CDR3 is TGTGCCAGCAGTTTCGCTAACTCCTACGAGCAGTACTTC. Amino acids: CASSFANSYEQYF.

This clone was recorded a few times. V and J are TRBV5-6 and TRBJ2-3, with 8 positions matching TRBD2. With V trimmed by 3 bases and J by 5 bases, 11 bases remained unmatched. This CDR3 comprises 16 residues. Per germline, CDR1 SGHDT and CDR2 YYEEEE. CDR3 nucleotides: TGTGCCAGCAGCTCGGACGACTATGCGGGAGGAGATACGCAGTATTTT. Translated, it gives CASSSDDYAGGDTQYF.

This rearrangement joins TRBV18 to TRBJ1-4; a possible D gene is TRBD1 (5 bases). CDR3 length equals 15 residues. Germline V gives CDR1 KGHSH, CDR2 LQKENI. The ends were cut back, 3 bases at V and 6 bases at J, with 14 bases in the middle. The CDR3 sequence: CASSPGRGDDEKLFF. CDR3 DNA sequence: TGTGCCAGCTCACCTGGGCGGGGCGACGATGAAAAACTGTTTTTT. The full variable domain, rest sourced from reference TRBV18 and TRBJ1-4, is NAGVMQNPRHLVRRRGQEARLRCSPMKGHSHVYWYRQLPEEGLKFMVYLQKENIIDESGMPKERFSAEFPKEGPSILRIQQVVRGDSAAYFCASSPGRGDDEKLFFGSGTQLSVL.

The chain is built from TRBV6-5 and TRBJ2-1; D is perhaps TRBD1 (5 bases). The V end was cut by 4 bases, the J end by 0 bases, with 10 bases between. The length of the CDR3 is 15 residues. Germline V gives CDR1 MNHEY, CDR2 SVGAGI. CDR3 amino acids: CASSFQGNSYNEQFF. DNA for the CDR3: TGTGCCAGCAGTTTCCAGGGTAACTCCTACAATGAGCAGTTCTTC.

V gene TRBV11-1 combines with J gene TRBJ2-7; 11 nucleotides agree with TRBD2. The germline V gene has CDR1 SGHAT and CDR2 FQDESV (reference sequence). This CDR3 is 14 amino acids long. Trimming cost V 6 bases and J 3 bases; bases outside gene matches: 4. The CDR3 sequence is CASSLGLAGYEQYF. The CDR3, as DNA: TGTGCCAGCAGTCTAGGACTAGCGGGCTACGAGCAGTACTTC.

The chain carries TRBV5-4 and TRBJ2-3; 7 bases match TRBD2. The CDR3 length is 16 residues. With V trimmed by 4 bases and J by 2 bases, 10 bases remained unmatched. Germline-derived CDR1 and CDR2 are SGHNT and YYREEE (reference sequence). CDR3 bases: TGTGCCAGCAGCCCTGGGCGGCGGGGGAACACAGATACGCAGTATTTT. Residues: CASSPGRRGNTDTQYF.

The rearrangement links TRBV4-3 to TRBJ2-5; 7 bases align to TRBD1. The CDR3 has 16 residues. Losses at the gene ends were 0 bases for V and 5 bases for J; bases not matched to a gene: 9. CDR1 is LGHNA and CDR2 is YSLEER in the germline V gene. The CDR3 reads CASSQESLGRGETQYF. The DNA for the CDR3 is TGCGCCAGCAGCCAAGAGAGCTTGGGCAGGGGGGAGACCCAGTACTTC.

The gene calls are TRBV28 and TRBJ2-7; the D gene is possibly TRBD2 (5 bases). V was shortened by 2 bases and J by 4 bases, with 6 bases between the two germline ends. Germline assignment: CDR1 MDHEN and CDR2 SYDVKM. The CDR3 sequence is 12 residues long. CDR3 region: CASSLRGYEQYF. The CDR3 region has the DNA TGTGCCAGCAGTTTACGGGGTTACGAGCAGTACTTC. The full variable domain, in which reference TRBV28 and TRBJ2-7 provide the parts outside the CDR3, is DVKVTQSSRYLVKRTGEKVFLECVQDMDHENMFWYRQDPGLGLRLIYFSYDVKMKEKGDIPEGYSVSREKKERFSLILESASTNQTSMYLCASSLRGYEQYFGPGTRLTVT.